The 18 T cell receptor beta chains presented below share a single source sample, sequenced in a study of identical twins. TCRdb re-analysed the 5' RACE reads in MiXCR, keeping a single row per CDR3 protein. Of 1.5 million to 2 million distinct CDR3 sequences in the sample, about 31% were seen once. Source material: cord blood. Source of these receptors: a newborn girl in good health.

The J gene is TRBJ2-7, the V gene TRBV12-3 or TRBV12-4, with TRBD1 as a possible D gene (6 bases). CDR3 length: 17 amino acids. The V end lost 3 bases, the J end lost 3 bases, and 21 bases lay between the germline ends. This chain's CDR3 is CASSFRAKGGMNYEQYF. Written as DNA, the CDR3 is TGTGCCAGCAGTTTTCGGGCTAAAGGGGGTATGAACTACGAGCAGTACTTC.

The genes are TRBV20-1 and TRBJ1-1, with TRBD1 as a possible D gene (6 bases). Trimming shortened V by 5 bases and J by 4 bases, and 17 bases separated the two germline ends. The germline V gene has CDR1 DFQATT and CDR2 SNEGSKA (reference sequence). The length of the CDR3 is 14 residues. The CDR3 loop is CSAVIPGAGTEAFF. The CDR3 nucleotides are TGCAGTGCTGTGATCCCGGGGGCGGGCACTGAAGCTTTCTTT.

DNA for the CDR3: TGTGCCAGCAGCCCCAGGGTGGCCTATAATTCACCCCTCCACTTT. Protein sequence: CASSPRVAYNSPLHF. The chain recombines TRBV13 with TRBJ1-6; D may be TRBD1 (5 bases). Trimming stripped 5 bases from V and 2 bases from J, with 10 bases between. The V gene's germline CDR1 is PRHDT and CDR2 FYEKMQ (reference sequence). This CDR3 region has 15 residues.

This clonotype has more than one count but fewer than ten. An end of the junction does not agree with germline; a read error may underlie this. The V gene is TRBV7-7, the J gene TRBJ2-1; 7 bases map to TRBD1. CDR3 size: 15 residues. Germline CDR1 reads SSHAT; CDR2 reads FNYEAQ (reference sequence). CDR3 sequence (DNA): TGTGCTAGCAGCTTAGGACAGGCGAGTCTTAATGAGCAGTTCTTC. Its protein product is CASSLGQASLNEQFF.

The chain joins TRBV20-1 to TRBJ2-1; 7 bases line up with TRBD2. V was clipped by 3 bases and J by 14 bases; unmatched bases: 10. Germline CDR1 reads DFQATT; CDR2 reads SNEGSKA (reference sequence). The CDR3 is 12 residues long. The CDR3 region is CSARASGYLEFF. DNA for the CDR3: TGCAGTGCTAGGGCTAGCGGCTATTTGGAGTTCTTC.

With regard to this clonotype: A read error may produce the germline difference seen at one junction end. The chain uses TRBV11-2 and TRBJ2-1, with 7 nucleotides matching TRBD2. The CDR3 is 16 residues long. Germline V CDR1 and CDR2: SGHAT, FQNNGV. In DNA form, the CDR3 reads TGTGCCAGTAGCTCCCATAGCGGGTGGGCCTACAATGAGCAGTTCTTC. Translation gives CASSSHSGWAYNEQFF.

The chain employs TRBV28 and TRBJ2-3; 14 nucleotides align to TRBD2. The ends lost 7 bases at V and 6 bases at J; junction bases unmatched: 15. CDR1 and CDR2 from the germline V gene are MDHEN and SYDVKM. The CDR3 runs 18 residues. CDR3 DNA sequence: TGTGCCAGCATCTCGCCCGGGACTAGCGGGAGTTGGTCGGATACGCAGTATTTT. Protein: CASISPGTSGSWSDTQYF.

The CDR3 reads CASTKQGTDNSPLHF. The DNA for the CDR3 is TGTGCCAGCACCAAACAGGGGACCGATAATTCACCCCTCCACTTT. The chain joins TRBV27 to TRBJ1-6; 7 bases match TRBD1. This CDR3 is 15 amino acids long. CDR1 and CDR2 (germline): MNHEY, SMNVEV (reference sequence). V shed 7 bases, J shed 5 bases, and the junction held 8 bases outside the gene matches.

V gene TRBV18 combines with J gene TRBJ2-7; TRBD1 might be the D (6 bases). The V gene's germline CDR1 is KGHSH and CDR2 LQKENI. CDR3 length equals 15 residues. V was shortened by 4 bases and J by 3 bases, with 16 bases between the two germline ends. CDR3 sequence reads: CASSLIPGQNYEQYF. DNA for the CDR3: TGTGCCAGCTCACTAATCCCGGGACAAAACTACGAGCAGTACTTC.

This clonotype showed up just a few times. The chain couples TRBV9 to TRBJ2-7; D possibly uses TRBD1 or TRBD2 (5 bases each). CDR1 is SGDLS, CDR2 YYNGEE, per germline. V lost 8 bases, J lost 3 bases, and 15 bases lay in between. CDR3 length equals 13 residues. CDR3 nucleotide sequence: TGTGCCAGTGCCCGGGACCCCTTCTACGAGCAGTACTTC. Translated, it gives CASARDPFYEQYF.

This chain links TRBV6-5 with TRBJ1-5; no clear D. The CDR3 totals 16 residues. From germline, CDR1 is MNHEY and CDR2 SVGAGI. The V gene lost 6 bases and the J gene lost 0 bases, with 15 bases spanning the gap. CDR3 bases: TGTGCCAGCAGCCCGGCGCAGGATTATAGCAATCAGCCCCAGCATTTT. This sequence encodes CASSPAQDYSNQPQHF.

The chain links TRBV5-4 to TRBJ1-1; D remains ambiguous. The CDR3 runs 13 residues. The germline V gene has CDR1 SGHNT and CDR2 YYREEE (reference sequence). Trimming removed 4 bases at V and 1 base at J, with 8 bases between. The CDR3 coding sequence is TGTGCCAGCAGCGGACTTACGAACACTGAAGCTTTCTTT. Translated, it gives CASSGLTNTEAFF.

This clonotype was counted at least ten times. The rearrangement links TRBV24-1 to TRBJ1-2, with D possibly matching TRBD1 (6 bases). Trimming removed 4 bases at V and 9 bases at J, with 11 bases between. Germline lookup yields CDR1 KGHDR and CDR2 SFDVKD. CDR3 length: 12 amino acids. CDR3 residues: CATSDLTGRYTF. The CDR3 DNA is TGTGCCACCAGTGACCTGACAGGCCGCTACACCTTC.

This clonotype was recorded at least ten times. This sequence joins TRBV25-1 and TRBJ2-4; D is tentatively TRBD1 or TRBD2 (5 bases each). The length of the CDR3 is 12 residues. Per germline, CDR1 MGHDK and CDR2 SYGVNS. The V and J ends lost 8 bases and 7 bases respectively, with 12 bases between them. As DNA, the CDR3 is TGTGCCAGCTCGGAGAGGGGCAACATTCAGTACTTC. It codes for CASSERGNIQYF. The full variable domain, its missing parts supplied by reference TRBV25-1 and TRBJ2-4, is EADIYQTPRYLVIGTGKKITLECSQTMGHDKMYWYQQDPGMELHLIHYSYGVNSTEKGDLSSESTVSRIRTEHFPLTLESARPSHTSQYLCASSERGNIQYFGAGTRLSVL.

The chain carries TRBV20-1 and TRBJ2-1; D unresolved. CDR3 size: 14 residues. Trimming removed 0 bases at V and 8 bases at J, with 14 bases between. The germline V gene encodes CDR1 DFQATT and CDR2 SNEGSKA (reference sequence). The CDR3 protein is CSARDLVLRHEQFF. CDR3 bases: TGCAGTGCTAGAGATTTGGTCTTAAGGCATGAGCAGTTCTTC.

This sequence joins TRBV9 and TRBJ1-1; 10 bases agree with TRBD1. Germline assignment: CDR1 SGDLS and CDR2 YYNGEE. The CDR3 sequence is 15 residues long. Trimming took 1 base from V and 6 from J; bases not matched to a gene: 6. Here the CDR3 reads CASSVPDRGGAEAFF. CDR3 bases: TGTGCCAGCAGCGTACCGGACAGGGGGGGGGCTGAAGCTTTCTTT.

V usage is TRBV6-5 and J usage is TRBJ1-4, with TRBD1 matching 10 bases. The junction had 8 bases not matched to a gene; V was cut back by 2 bases and J by 2 bases. There are 18 residues in the CDR3. CDR1 is MNHEY and CDR2 is SVGAGI in the germline V gene. The DNA for the CDR3 is TGTGCCAGCAGTTACGCGCGTGGGACAGGGGCGACTAATGAAAAACTGTTTTTT. It specifies CASSYARGTGATNEKLFF.

The chain couples TRBV27 to TRBJ2-5; TRBD2 agrees at 10 bases. Trimming cost V 5 bases and J 11 bases; bases outside gene matches: 20. CDR3 length: 17 residues. The V gene's germline CDR1 is MNHEY and CDR2 SMNVEV (reference sequence). As DNA, the CDR3 is TGTGCCAGCAGTCGGGGAAGCGGGAGGGCCTTCTACAATGAGCAGTACTTC. It yields the protein CASSRGSGRAFYNEQYF.